The 14 T cell receptor beta chains given below trace back to one sample, sequenced in a study of T cells expressing NK-cell markers. Each CDR3 protein gets one entry in TCRdb, which reprocessed the 5' RACE reads and gives no DNA. This sample's clone table lists approximately 440,000 distinct CDR3 sequences. The sample comprised blood T cells: a sorted CD56 or NKG2C T cell subset, CD4+ or CD8+ T cells, or bulk PBMC T cells (not recorded which). All receptors derive from a woman aged 45-59 years in good health.

The chain joins TRBV20-1 to TRBJ2-4; TCRdb outputs TRBD1, but without DNA this stays unchecked. Germline CDR1 DFQATT, CDR2 SNEGSKA (reference sequence). The CDR3 runs to 11 residues. CDR3 sequence: CSAREGPIQYF.

The J gene is TRBJ2-3, the V gene TRBV7-9. The germline gives CDR1 SEHNR, CDR2 FQNEAQ (reference sequence). This CDR3 has 12 residues. The CDR3 sequence is CASSLSLDTQYF.

This chain's CDR3 is CASSAWDLTGELFF. V and J are TRBV25-1 and TRBJ2-2. This CDR3 region has 14 residues. CDR1 is MGHDK and CDR2 is SYGVNS in the germline V gene.

The gene calls are TRBV6-6 and TRBJ1-4; lacking DNA, the TRBD1 call made by TCRdb goes unchecked. Germline CDR1 and CDR2: MNHNY and SVGAGI (reference sequence). The CDR3 covers 16 residues. CDR3 sequence: CASSYDTQGGYEKLFF.

This chain uses TRBV10-2 with TRBJ2-7. This CDR3 has 13 amino acids. CDR1 and CDR2 from the germline V gene are WSHSY and SAAADI. CDR3 region: CASSSTGPHEQYF.

The genes are TRBV5-1 and TRBJ2-3; TCRdb's D gene call, TRBD2, goes unchecked for lack of DNA. Looked up from germline, CDR1 is SGHRS and CDR2 is YFSETQ. The CDR3 sequence is 15 residues long. CDR3 region: CASSQISGSSDTQYF.

V is TRBV12-3 or TRBV12-4 and J is TRBJ1-6; TCRdb gives TRBD1 as the D gene, but with no DNA this cannot be confirmed. The CDR3 contains 13 residues. CDR3 loop: CASSGAANSPLHF.

V gene TRBV12-3 or TRBV12-4 combines with J gene TRBJ1-2; TCRdb's D gene call, TRBD1, goes unchecked for lack of DNA. CDR3 length equals 13 residues. This CDR3 is CASSFGASYGYTF.

The chain is built from TRBV11-3 and TRBJ2-1; TCRdb gives TRBD1 as the D gene, but with no DNA this cannot be confirmed. This CDR3 has 15 residues. The germline gives CDR1 SGHNT, CDR2 YENEEA. The CDR3 loop is CASSFVKGPQGEQFF.

The genes are TRBV5-1 and TRBJ2-3. The CDR3 length is 15 residues. Germline V lookup: CDR1 SGHRS, CDR2 YFSETQ. CDR3 in amino acids: CASSLDTYQTDTQYF.

This chain links TRBV5-1 with TRBJ2-5; TCRdb's D gene call, TRBD1, goes unchecked for lack of DNA. Germline values: CDR1 SGHRS, CDR2 YFSETQ. The CDR3 totals 15 residues. The CDR3 protein is CASSPAGTGEETQYF.

Here the CDR3 reads CSVNRGRDYEQYF. The chain combines TRBV29-1 with TRBJ2-7; TCRdb reports TRBD1, a call that lacks DNA to check it against. The CDR3 is 13 residues long. Germline values: CDR1 SQVTM, CDR2 ANQGSEA.

The chain is built from TRBV19 and TRBJ2-2; the D call from TCRdb, TRBD1, cannot be confirmed without DNA. This CDR3 has 18 amino acids. Germline V lookup: CDR1 LNHDA, CDR2 SQIVND (reference sequence). CDR3 protein: CASSIGLRGGENTGELFF.

The chain links TRBV11-2 to TRBJ2-1; TCRdb returns TRBD2, unconfirmable since there is no DNA. CDR3 length: 13 residues. Germline loops: CDR1 SGHAT, CDR2 FQNNGV. CDR3 protein: CASMGTSVNEQFF.